The 17 T cell receptor beta chains presented below share a single source sample, sequenced in a study of blood T cell repertoires in COVID-19. Assay: immunoSEQ multiplex PCR; the TCRdb copy retains only in-frame clones and omits some. The sample includes about 230,000 clones, around four fifths of them seen just once. Material: peripheral blood. These receptors were obtained from a man older than 75 with acute or convalescent COVID-19.

The chain recombines TRBV14 with TRBJ2-1, with a tentative D call TRBD2 (6 bases). V lost 1 base and J lost 0, with 10 bases in between. Germline loops: CDR1 SGHDN, CDR2 FVKESK. The CDR3 is 16 amino acids. CDR3 DNA: TGTGCCAGCAGCCAAGTCGGAGGGCTCTCCTACAATGAGCAGTTCTTC. Its translation: CASSQVGGLSYNEQFF.

V and J are TRBV3-1 (or the pseudogene TRBV3-2) and TRBJ2-6, with TRBD1 identical over 7 bases. The CDR3 is made up of 17 amino acids. Germline V gives CDR1 LGHDT, CDR2 YNNKEL (reference sequence). Trimming removed 3 bases from V and 2 bases from J; junction bases left unmatched: 7. The CDR3: CASSHLTGSPGANVLTF. DNA for the CDR3: TGTGCCAGCAGCCACTTGACAGGGTCACCTGGGGCCAACGTCCTGACTTTC.

This chain connects TRBV11-2 to TRBJ2-2; TRBD1 is a possible D gene (6 bases). The germline gives CDR1 SGHAT, CDR2 FQNNGV. The CDR3 is 13 amino acids. V gave up 5 bases and J gave up 5 bases, with 9 bases separating them. CDR3 coding DNA: TGTGCCAGCAGCGCGACAGGTACCGGGGAGCTGTTTTTT. Residues: CASSATGTGELFF.

In nucleotides, the CDR3 is TGTGCCAGCTCACCACTGATGGGACAGGGTAGTACAGATACGCAGTATTTT. It yields the protein CASSPLMGQGSTDTQYF. The V and J genes are TRBV18 and TRBJ2-3, with 9 bases matching TRBD1. CDR1 is KGHSH and CDR2 is LQKENI in the germline V gene. With 1 base clipped from V and 3 bases from J, the junction kept 8 bases outside the gene matches. The CDR3 length is 17 residues.

This clone was seen only once. V is TRBV19 and J is TRBJ1-1, with a weak D call TRBD1 (6 bases). V lost 11 bases to trimming and J lost 1 base, with 17 bases between them. The length of the CDR3 is 14 residues. CDR1 is LNHDA and CDR2 is SQIVND in the germline V gene (reference sequence). The CDR3 region is CASGAGGGNTEAFF. The CDR3 coding sequence is TGTGCCTCCGGGGCGGGAGGGGGGAACACTGAAGCTTTCTTT.

The chain recombines TRBV5-1 with TRBJ2-1; 10 positions match TRBD2. The J segment lost 9 bases and the V segment lost 4 bases, leaving 10 bases of the junction unmatched. Germline V CDR1 and CDR2: SGHRS, YFSETQ. The CDR3 has 15 residues. The CDR3 sequence: CASSPSGGASGEQFF. The CDR3 region has the DNA TGCGCCAGCAGCCCGAGCGGGGGGGCCTCAGGTGAGCAGTTCTTC.

CDR3 protein: CATSRARDRVNEQFF. The DNA for the CDR3 is TGTGCCACCAGCAGAGCTCGGGACAGGGTGAATGAGCAGTTCTTC. The V and J genes are TRBV15 and TRBJ2-1; 9 bases are a match to TRBD1. This CDR3 has 15 amino acids. Trimming took 1 base from V and 7 from J; bases not matched to a gene: 5. The germline V gene has CDR1 LNHNV and CDR2 YYDKDF (reference sequence).

The genes are TRBV10-3 and TRBJ1-5; no reliable D call. Deletions cut 4 bases from V and 0 bases from J, with 7 bases between. There are 14 residues in the CDR3. CDR1 and CDR2 from the germline V gene are ENHRY and SYGVKD. For the CDR3, the DNA is TGTGCCATCAGTGGAGACTTTAGCAATCAGCCCCAGCATTTT. Translated, it gives CAISGDFSNQPQHF.

The chain recombines TRBV6-5 with TRBJ2-7; possibly TRBD1 for D (6 bases). Trimming shortened V by 8 bases and J by 4 bases, and 21 bases separated the two germline ends. Germline assignment: CDR1 MNHEY and CDR2 SVGAGI. The CDR3 is made up of 15 amino acids. The CDR3 nucleotides read TGTGCCAGCCTCAAGCCAGGGCAGGGGCTGTACGAGCAGTACTTC. The encoded protein is CASLKPGQGLYEQYF.

V and J are TRBV7-9 and TRBJ2-1, with 9 bases matching TRBD2. The CDR3 extends over 13 amino acids. V lost 5 bases to trimming and J lost 7 bases; unmatched junction nucleotides: 3. Germline-derived CDR1 and CDR2 are SEHNR and FQNEAQ (reference sequence). The CDR3 DNA reads TGTGCCAGCAGCGCTAGCGGGGCTAATGAGCAGTTCTTC. Its protein is CASSASGANEQFF.

The V gene is TRBV18, the J gene TRBJ2-3; possibly TRBD2 for D (5 bases). V was trimmed by 6 bases and J by 10 bases, leaving 17 bases between them. CDR3 size: 13 residues. Germline assignment: CDR1 KGHSH and CDR2 LQKENI. CDR3 amino acids: CASSPSGLPAQYF. The CDR3 nucleotides read TGTGCCAGCTCGCCCTCCGGACTTCCTGCGCAGTATTTT.

The chain uses TRBV24-1 and TRBJ2-5, with 8 bases aligning to TRBD1. The CDR3 consists of 13 residues. Trimming took 2 bases from V and 5 from J; bases not matched to a gene: 0. Germline values: CDR1 KGHDR, CDR2 SFDVKD. The CDR3 here is CATSDYRGETQYF. As DNA, the CDR3 is TGTGCCACCAGTGATTACAGGGGGGAGACCCAGTACTTC.

The chain couples TRBV7-3 to TRBJ2-1, with 7 bases aligning to TRBD1. Germline CDR1 and CDR2: SGHTA and FQGTGA. This CDR3 has 17 amino acids. J was trimmed by 1 base and V by 2 bases; bases with no gene match: 8. CDR3 in amino acids: CASSLSKTGLSYNEQFF. The CDR3 nucleotides are TGTGCCAGCAGCTTATCGAAGACAGGGTTATCCTACAATGAGCAGTTCTTC.

The chain joins TRBV24-1 to TRBJ2-3; D possibly corresponds to TRBD2 (6 bases). The V and J ends lost 4 bases and 5 bases respectively, with 12 bases between them. Germline V CDR1 and CDR2: KGHDR, SFDVKD. This CDR3 spans 14 amino acids. For the CDR3, the DNA is TGTGCCACCAGTGACACCTCTAGCGTAGATACGCAGTATTTT. This sequence encodes CATSDTSSVDTQYF.

A word on this clone: Additional DNA sequences in this sample encode the identical CDR3. V usage is TRBV7-8 and J usage is TRBJ2-5, with D perhaps TRBD2 (5 bases). Trimming pared 1 base from V and 4 bases from J, leaving 7 bases between. This CDR3 spans 13 amino acids. Germline values: CDR1 SGHVS, CDR2 FQNEAQ. The CDR3 region has the DNA TGTGCCAGCAGCTTAGTCCTAGCAGAGACCCAGTACTTC. Translated, it gives CASSLVLAETQYF. Full variable domain (rest looked up from reference TRBV7-8 and TRBJ2-5): GAGVSQSPRYKVAKRGQDVALRCDPISGHVSLFWYQQALGQGPEFLTYFQNEAQLDKSGLPSDRFFAERPEGSVSTLKIQRTQQEDSAVYLCASSLVLAETQYFGPGTRLLVL.

The chain uses TRBV7-3 and TRBJ2-5, with D perhaps matching TRBD1 (6 bases). The CDR3 loop spans 15 amino acids. V lost 5 bases and J 2 bases, leaving 15 bases between the germline ends. CDR1 SGHTA and CDR2 FQGTGA come from the germline V gene. The DNA for the CDR3 is TGTGCCAGCAGCACCACCGGGACACCTCAAGAGACCCAGTACTTC. Residues: CASSTTGTPQETQYF.

CDR3 nucleotides: TGTGCCAGCAGCCAGGCCGGGACAGGGATTTTTACCGGGGAGCTGTTTTTT. This gives the protein CASSQAGTGIFTGELFF. V is TRBV5-4 and J is TRBJ2-2; 9 nucleotides match TRBD1. The CDR3 loop spans 17 amino acids. V shed 4 bases, J shed 5 bases, and the junction held 12 bases outside the gene matches. Germline loops: CDR1 SGHNT, CDR2 YYREEE (reference sequence).